This T cell receptor (beta chain) emerged from a study of T cell repertoires in cytomegalovirus infection. In the study overall: Matching HLA type and CMV infection were both indicated by public TCR beta signatures.

MiXCR, run by TCRdb on the reads, gives a single entry per CDR3 protein. There are some 680,000 distinct CDR3 sequences in the sample; roughly 36% occur only once, and roughly 2.8% lies in the top ten. Notes on the study in general: Ex vivo responses were dominated by HLA-C-restricted CMV-specific TCR beta clonotypes. Totalled public TCR beta family frequency picked out people who carried CMV plus the relevant HLA.

In germline, CDR1 is SGHTA, CDR2 FQGNSA. The germline V and J ends were trimmed by 5 bases and 5 bases, with 12 bases remaining between them. The CDR3 length is 13 residues. As to this clonotype: What it binds is unknown.

The J gene is TRBJ1-2, the V gene TRBV7-2, with a tentative D call TRBD1 (5 bases). Specimen: PBMCs. The TCR sequence derives from a human donor in good health (CMV status not recorded). Some clones in this sample may be carry-over from other donors' samples. In nucleotides, the CDR3 is TGTGCCAGCAGCGAGGGACGGGTGTATGGCTACACCTTC. Translating gives CASSEGRVYGYTF.